This T cell receptor (beta chain) was sequenced in a study of radiotherapy plus CTLA-4 blockade in lung cancer listed by TCRdb under 2018. With respect to the entire study: Objective responses occurred in 15% to 20% of enrolled patients, and around 29% achieved disease control. General findings and caveats noted by the study authors: The strongest predictors of response, as reported, were early dynamic changes in blood T cell clones along with a rise in serum interferon-beta after radiation. After treatment with radiotherapy and ipilimumab, TCR clones that originated in tumors expanded in peripheral blood.

Focal radiation therapy combined with CTLA-4 blockade (ipilimumab) was tested in patients with chemo-refractory metastatic non-small-cell lung cancer. Remarks on this clone: Its binding antigen is unknown. Per-base quality was not reported, and no clone a single base away is much larger than it. This sample also contains other DNA sequences that code for the same CDR3.

The cysteine opens and the phenylalanine closes a CDR3 of 13 amino acids. Only the CDR3 part of the read is kept: 39 bases, read in frame from the first base. The germline V gene (reference sequence) supplies CDR1 SEHNR and CDR2 FQNEAQ. Trimming leaves V shorter by 0 bases and J shorter by 5 bases, with the junction holding 1 base beyond the gene matches. The method was the immunoSEQ multiplex PCR assay. TCRdb stores this immuneACCESS table with in-frame sequences only. Part of the clones is absent; in the studies checked, under half of the shortfall reflects unresolved V genes, and no reason is known for the rest. The sample data list about 60,000 clones, and less than 75% of these were observed just once. Approximately 8.3% of the sample belongs to the ten largest clones.

The receptor chain draws on TRBV7-9 and TRBJ2-7; 7 bases in between match TRBD2. The sequence was collected from a human donor with non-small cell lung cancer whose response to radiotherapy plus ipilimumab could not be evaluated. The input for sequencing was peripheral blood, taken from a patient treated with radiotherapy plus ipilimumab. The sequenced DNA: TGTGCCAGCAGCTTAGCGGGAGGGAACGAGCAGTACTTC. It specifies CASSLAGGNEQYF.